Described below is a single TCR beta chain sequence and its context. Its antigen is still unknown. TCRdb independently ran MiXCR on the 5' RACE reads; one entry per CDR3 protein. The table has around 200,000 distinct CDR3 sequences, less than 10% seen once. The CDR3 consists of 15 residues. Germline V gene sequence: CDR1 SGHNT, CDR2 YENEEA. V was shortened by 1 base and J by 0 bases, with 10 bases between the two germline ends. This record comes from a study of identical twins. General study points: Twin sharing of out-of-frame TCR alpha was underestimated by models in monozygotic pairs. The analysis was cross-sectional rather than longitudinal within donors.

The sequence derives from a woman younger than 35 in good health. Sequenced sample: memory (CD45RO+) T cells sorted from blood. The V call is TRBV11-3, the J call TRBJ2-7; D is undetermined. The CDR3 spells CASSLVSVNSYEQYF. CDR3 nucleotides: TGTGCCAGCAGCTTAGTTTCTGTAAACTCCTACGAGCAGTACTTC.